The next 10 T cell receptor beta chains were all read from a single sample in a study of cytomegalovirus exposure and HLA in healthy donors. PCR was performed using 60 Vbeta and 13 Jbeta primers. TCRdb's copy holds only in-frame clones and misses some; the assay was immunoSEQ multiplex PCR. The sample lists approximately 59,000 clones, approximately 64% occurring once. The sample comprised PBMCs. These receptors all stem from a man aged 40-49 years in good health and CMV-seropositive.

This chain uses TRBV7-9 with TRBJ2-2; D remains ambiguous. The CDR3 covers 14 residues. Trimming took off 2 bases at V and 1 base at J, with 5 bases between the two ends. CDR1 SEHNR and CDR2 FQNEAQ come from the germline V gene (reference sequence). CDR3: CASSLFLNTGELFF. The CDR3, as DNA: TGTGCCAGCAGCTTATTCCTGAACACCGGGGAGCTGTTTTTT.

This chain links TRBV28 with TRBJ2-6; possible D gene TRBD1, 6 bases. The CDR3 consists of 15 residues. Germline lookup yields CDR1 MDHEN and CDR2 SYDVKM. Trimming stripped 6 bases from V and 0 bases from J, with 9 bases between. The DNA for the CDR3 is TGTGCCAGCAGCAAGGACAGCTCTGGGGCCAACGTCCTGACTTTC. This codes for CASSKDSSGANVLTF.

V is TRBV18 and J is TRBJ2-3, with 10 positions matching TRBD2. Germline V gene lookup returns CDR1 KGHSH and CDR2 LQKENI. Germline trimming cut 8 bases from V and 1 base from J; bases unmatched to any gene: 6. The CDR3 is made up of 15 amino acids. CDR3 loop: CASTLAGGRTDTQYF. The CDR3 DNA sequence: TGTGCCAGCACATTAGCGGGGGGACGCACAGATACGCAGTATTTT.

The rearrangement joins TRBV11-1 to TRBJ2-3; the match to TRBD2 covers 7 bases. The V gene end was trimmed by 5 bases and the J gene end by 4 bases; junction bases not matched to a gene: 12. Per the germline V gene, CDR1 is SGHAT and CDR2 is FQDESV (reference sequence). The CDR3 length is 16 residues. As DNA, the CDR3 is TGTGCCAGCAGCCCCAATGGGGCGGGAGCGCCAGATACGCAGTATTTT. Its translation is CASSPNGAGAPDTQYF.

The rearrangement uses TRBV5-1 and TRBJ1-1, with D perhaps matching TRBD1 (6 bases). CDR3 length: 15 residues. V lost 3 bases, J lost 1 base, and 13 bases lay in between. Per germline, CDR1 SGHRS and CDR2 YFSETQ. The CDR3, as DNA: TGCGCCAGCAGCTCGACACAGGGCAGGAACACTGAAGCTTTCTTT. Amino acid sequence: CASSSTQGRNTEAFF.

J is TRBJ2-7 and V is TRBV11-1; D is unresolved. Germline-derived CDR1 and CDR2 are SGHAT and FQDESV (reference sequence). This CDR3 has 14 amino acids. Trimming stripped 1 base from V and 1 base from J, with 8 bases between. The CDR3 coding sequence is TGTGCCAGCAGCTTAGATATGACATCCTACGAGCAGTACTTC. It translates to CASSLDMTSYEQYF.

This sequence joins TRBV19 and TRBJ1-5; 11 bases agree with TRBD1. This CDR3 spans 17 amino acids. Germline V gene sequence: CDR1 LNHDA, CDR2 SQIVND (reference sequence). J was trimmed by 4 bases and V by 5 bases; bases with no gene match: 10. CDR3 nucleotide sequence: TGTGCCAGTAGTCGACGGACAGGGGGCGTAAGAAATCAGCCCCAGCATTTT. This sequence encodes CASSRRTGGVRNQPQHF.

This chain joins TRBV27 and TRBJ2-1; TRBD2 aligns across 9 bases. Germline lookup yields CDR1 MNHEY and CDR2 SMNVEV (reference sequence). V shed 5 bases, J shed 5 bases, and the junction held 7 bases outside the gene matches. This CDR3 is built from 15 residues. The CDR3 bases are TGTGCCAGCAGTCCGGGACTAGCTTCCAACAATGAGCAGTTCTTC. This sequence encodes CASSPGLASNNEQFF.

The V gene is TRBV30, the J gene TRBJ1-2, with D unresolved. In germline, CDR1 is GTSNPN, CDR2 SVGIG (reference sequence). The CDR3 has 11 residues. V lost 4 bases to trimming and J lost 5 bases, with 8 bases between them. The CDR3 DNA follows: TGTGCCTGGACTAATAGATATGGCTACACCTTC. This sequence encodes CAWTNRYGYTF. Looking up the rest from reference TRBV30 and TRBJ1-2 gives the full variable domain: SQTIHQWPATLVQPVGSPLSLECTVEGTSNPNLYWYRQAAGRGLQLLFYSVGIGQISSEVPQNLSASRPQDRQFILSSKKLLLSDSGFYLCAWTNRYGYTFGSGTRLTVV.

The gene calls are TRBV4-3 and TRBJ1-6; no firm D call. The germline V and J ends were trimmed by 2 bases and 8 bases, with 13 bases remaining between them. CDR1 and CDR2 (germline): LGHNA, YSLEER. CDR3 size: 15 residues. CDR3 DNA sequence: TGCGCCAGCAGCCAATCCCGGGTCCTGGATTCACCCCTCCACTTT. This gives the protein CASSQSRVLDSPLHF.